This is a list of T cell receptor beta chains from one sample in a study of blood T cells in healthy people across ages. From the 5' RACE reads, TCRdb called clonotypes with MiXCR, one entry per CDR3 protein. The sample yields over a million distinct CDR3 sequences, 20% to 25% seen once. The same sample was also studied in work on T cells of mothers and their children.

Sequences were obtained from blood. These receptors were taken from a girl aged 2 to 9 in good health. Both conserved end residues are part of each CDR3. The D gene is left open where the match is weak. A clone size is listed for some rows: how often the clone was seen (once, few, many), or a class if it is expanded.

j_gene: TRBJ2-2
d_gene: TRBD2
v_gene: TRBV28
abundance: .
CDR3aa: CASSFSREGTGELSF
CDR3nt: TGTGCCAGCAGTTTTAGCAGGGAGGGCACCGGGGAGCTGTCTTTT

j_gene: TRBJ2-7
d_gene: .
v_gene: TRBV28
abundance: few
CDR3aa: CATKTGGERSEQYF
CDR3nt: TGTGCCACTAAAACCGGCGGGGAGAGGAGCGAGCAGTACTTC

j_gene: TRBJ2-4
d_gene: .
v_gene: TRBV7-2
abundance: .
CDR3aa: CASSATRVRDIQYF
CDR3nt: TGTGCCAGCAGCGCCACGCGGGTTAGAGACATTCAGTACTTC

j_gene: TRBJ2-1
d_gene: .
v_gene: TRBV29-1
abundance: .
CDR3aa: CSVGVTGEQFF
CDR3nt: TGCAGCGTTGGAGTGACAGGCGAGCAGTTCTTC

j_gene: TRBJ2-5
d_gene: TRBD1
v_gene: TRBV29-1
abundance: .
CDR3aa: CSVAGQGVDQYF
CDR3nt: TGCAGCGTTGCGGGTCAGGGGGTTGACCAGTACTTC

j_gene: TRBJ2-1
d_gene: TRBD1
v_gene: TRBV6-2/TRBV6-3
abundance: .
CDR3aa: CASSVQQGDNNEQFF
CDR3nt: TGTGCCAGCAGTGTACAACAGGGGGATAACAATGAGCAGTTCTTC

j_gene: TRBJ2-2
d_gene: .
v_gene: TRBV27
abundance: many
CDR3aa: CASSLVNTGELFF
CDR3nt: TGTGCCAGCAGCTTAGTGAACACCGGGGAGCTGTTTTTT

j_gene: TRBJ1-6
d_gene: TRBD1
v_gene: TRBV28
abundance: .
CDR3aa: CASRITGGNSPLHF
CDR3nt: TGTGCCAGCAGAATAACAGGGGGCAATTCACCCCTCCACTTT

j_gene: TRBJ2-5
d_gene: .
v_gene: TRBV10-3
abundance: few
CDR3aa: CATGATQETQYF
CDR3nt: TGTGCCACCGGGGCTACCCAAGAGACCCAGTACTTC

j_gene: TRBJ2-7
d_gene: .
v_gene: TRBV6-6
abundance: .
CDR3aa: CASRLPGGDLTYEQYF
CDR3nt: TGTGCCAGCAGACTCCCGGGTGGGGACCTAACCTACGAGCAGTACTTC

j_gene: TRBJ2-1
d_gene: .
v_gene: TRBV5-6
abundance: .
CDR3aa: CASSLEANEQFF
CDR3nt: TGTGCCAGCAGCTTGGAGGCGAATGAGCAGTTCTTC

j_gene: TRBJ2-1
d_gene: .
v_gene: TRBV7-9
abundance: .
CDR3aa: CASRTLDGVSSYNEQFF
CDR3nt: TGTGCCAGCAGGACCCTGGACGGAGTGAGCTCCTACAATGAGCAGTTCTTC

j_gene: TRBJ2-5
d_gene: .
v_gene: TRBV18
abundance: .
CDR3aa: CASSPLDQTQYF
CDR3nt: TGTGCCAGCTCCCCCCTAGATCAGACCCAGTACTTC

j_gene: TRBJ2-3
d_gene: .
v_gene: TRBV12-3/TRBV12-4
abundance: few
CDR3aa: CASSYYQGDTQYF
CDR3nt: TGTGCCAGCAGCTACTACCAGGGAGATACGCAGTATTTT

j_gene: TRBJ2-2
d_gene: .
v_gene: TRBV7-9
abundance: many
CDR3aa: CASSLALTGELFF
CDR3nt: TGTGCCAGCAGCTTAGCCCTCACCGGGGAGCTGTTTTTT

j_gene: TRBJ1-1
d_gene: .
v_gene: TRBV4-1
abundance: .
CDR3aa: CASSQVYRTEAFF
CDR3nt: TGCGCCAGCAGCCAAGTCTATAGGACTGAAGCTTTCTTT

j_gene: TRBJ2-7
d_gene: .
v_gene: TRBV4-3
abundance: .
CDR3aa: CASSPPDDEQYF
CDR3nt: TGCGCCAGCAGCCCACCGGACGACGAGCAGTACTTC

j_gene: TRBJ1-2
d_gene: .
v_gene: TRBV6-2/TRBV6-3
abundance: .
CDR3aa: CASRPTRTYGYTF
CDR3nt: TGTGCCAGCAGACCTACGAGGACCTATGGCTACACCTTC

j_gene: TRBJ1-1
d_gene: TRBD1
v_gene: TRBV7-3
abundance: once
CDR3aa: CASSHTPGQVIIF
CDR3nt: TGTGCCAGCAGCCATACCCCGGGACAGGTTATAATCTTT

j_gene: TRBJ2-1
d_gene: .
v_gene: TRBV28
abundance: .
CDR3aa: CASTKRKSNEQFF
CDR3nt: TGTGCCAGCACCAAGAGGAAATCCAATGAGCAGTTCTTC

j_gene: TRBJ2-5
d_gene: .
v_gene: TRBV7-2
abundance: many
CDR3aa: CASSLAGPEETQYF
CDR3nt: TGTGCCAGCAGCCTAGCCGGGCCCGAAGAGACCCAGTACTTC

j_gene: TRBJ2-7
d_gene: .
v_gene: TRBV5-6
abundance: .
CDR3aa: CASSWIGAKDEQYF
CDR3nt: TGTGCCAGCAGCTGGATAGGGGCGAAGGACGAGCAGTACTTC

j_gene: TRBJ2-5
d_gene: .
v_gene: TRBV29-1
abundance: .
CDR3aa: CSVEGSEDGAQYF
CDR3nt: TGCAGCGTTGAAGGTTCGGAAGACGGGGCCCAGTACTTC

j_gene: TRBJ2-7
d_gene: .
v_gene: TRBV18
abundance: .
CDR3aa: CASSPLEGVGQYF
CDR3nt: TGTGCCAGCTCACCACTGGAGGGGGTCGGGCAGTACTTC

j_gene: TRBJ2-7
d_gene: TRBD1
v_gene: TRBV6-2/TRBV6-3
abundance: few
CDR3aa: CVSSYRGLEQYF
CDR3nt: TGTGTCAGCAGTTACAGGGGGCTCGAGCAGTACTTC

j_gene: TRBJ2-1
d_gene: .
v_gene: TRBV14
abundance: .
CDR3aa: CASGQYPLEQFF
CDR3nt: TGTGCCAGCGGTCAGTACCCTCTGGAGCAGTTCTTC

j_gene: TRBJ2-1
d_gene: .
v_gene: TRBV7-2
abundance: few
CDR3aa: CASSPNPSGLGNEQFF
CDR3nt: TGTGCCAGCAGTCCTAACCCCTCGGGATTGGGGAATGAGCAGTTCTTC

j_gene: TRBJ2-3
d_gene: TRBD1
v_gene: TRBV6-6
abundance: few
CDR3aa: CASRRQGSIVDTQYF
CDR3nt: TGTGCCAGCAGACGACAGGGGAGCATCGTGGATACGCAGTATTTT

j_gene: TRBJ1-4
d_gene: .
v_gene: TRBV4-2
abundance: few
CDR3aa: CASSQEDGLSNEKLFF
CDR3nt: TGTGCCAGCAGCCAAGAAGATGGGCTGAGTAATGAAAAGCTGTTTTTT

j_gene: TRBJ1-2
d_gene: .
v_gene: TRBV12-3/TRBV12-4
abundance: .
CDR3aa: CASSYSVRYGYTF
CDR3nt: TGTGCCAGCAGTTACTCTGTTCGATATGGCTACACCTTC

j_gene: TRBJ1-1
d_gene: .
v_gene: TRBV7-9
abundance: .
CDR3aa: CASSLLDATTEAFF
CDR3nt: TGTGCCAGCAGCTTACTGGATGCTACGACTGAAGCTTTCTTT

j_gene: TRBJ2-2
d_gene: TRBD2
v_gene: TRBV12-3/TRBV12-4
abundance: .
CDR3aa: CASSLSGDTGELFF
CDR3nt: TGTGCCAGCAGCCTCAGCGGGGACACCGGGGAGCTGTTTTTT

j_gene: TRBJ1-2
d_gene: TRBD1
v_gene: TRBV6-5
abundance: .
CDR3aa: CASSQGQGVGYTF
CDR3nt: TGTGCCAGCAGCCAGGGGCAGGGGGTCGGCTACACCTTC

j_gene: TRBJ2-6
d_gene: TRBD1
v_gene: TRBV28
abundance: many
CDR3aa: CASSLRGPGANVLTF
CDR3nt: TGTGCCAGCAGTCTCAGGGGGCCTGGGGCCAACGTCCTGACTTTC

j_gene: TRBJ2-5
d_gene: .
v_gene: TRBV24-1
abundance: .
CDR3aa: CATEDTQETQYF
CDR3nt: TGTGCCACCGAGGACACCCAAGAGACCCAGTACTTC

j_gene: TRBJ1-4
d_gene: TRBD1
v_gene: TRBV24-1
abundance: .
CDR3aa: CATSGGTNEKLLF
CDR3nt: TGTGCCACCTCAGGGGGCACTAATGAAAAACTGCTTTTT

j_gene: TRBJ2-7
d_gene: .
v_gene: TRBV6-6
abundance: .
CDR3aa: CASSYRGPYYEQYF
CDR3nt: TGTGCCAGCAGTTACCGCGGACCCTACTACGAGCAGTACTTC

j_gene: TRBJ1-4
d_gene: .
v_gene: TRBV11-2
abundance: .
CDR3aa: CASSPRDEKLFF
CDR3nt: TGTGCCAGCAGCCCCCGAGATGAAAAACTGTTTTTT

j_gene: TRBJ2-5
d_gene: TRBD1
v_gene: TRBV4-3
abundance: few
CDR3aa: CASSPLGSGTGNEETQYF
CDR3nt: TGCGCCAGCAGCCCTTTGGGGTCCGGGACAGGGAATGAAGAGACCCAGTACTTC

j_gene: TRBJ1-2
d_gene: .
v_gene: TRBV6-5
abundance: .
CDR3aa: CASSDNRNFYTF
CDR3nt: TGTGCCAGCAGTGACAACAGGAACTTCTACACCTTC

j_gene: TRBJ2-1
d_gene: .
v_gene: TRBV5-1
abundance: .
CDR3aa: CASSLTGAQFF
CDR3nt: TGCGCCAGCAGCTTGACGGGAGCGCAGTTCTTC